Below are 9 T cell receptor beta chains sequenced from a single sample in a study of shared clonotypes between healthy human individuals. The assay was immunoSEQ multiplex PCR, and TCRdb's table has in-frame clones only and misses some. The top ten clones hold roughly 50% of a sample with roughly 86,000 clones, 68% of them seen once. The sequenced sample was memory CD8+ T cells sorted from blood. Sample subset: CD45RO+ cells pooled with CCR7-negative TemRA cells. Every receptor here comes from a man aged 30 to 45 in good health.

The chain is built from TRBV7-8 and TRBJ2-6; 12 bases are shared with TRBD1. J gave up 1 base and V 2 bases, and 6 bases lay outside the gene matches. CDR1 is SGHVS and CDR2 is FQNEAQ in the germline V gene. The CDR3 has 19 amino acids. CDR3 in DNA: TGTGCCAGCAGCTTACGGGACAGGGGGCTAGGGTCTGGGGCCAACGTCCTGACTTTC. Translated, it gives CASSLRDRGLGSGANVLTF.

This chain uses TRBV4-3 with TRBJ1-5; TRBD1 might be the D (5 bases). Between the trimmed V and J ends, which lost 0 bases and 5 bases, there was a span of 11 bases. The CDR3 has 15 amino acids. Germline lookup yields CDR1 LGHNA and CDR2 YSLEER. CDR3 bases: TGCGCCAGCAGCCAAGAGGTGACAGATGATCAGCCCCAGCATTTT. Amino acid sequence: CASSQEVTDDQPQHF.

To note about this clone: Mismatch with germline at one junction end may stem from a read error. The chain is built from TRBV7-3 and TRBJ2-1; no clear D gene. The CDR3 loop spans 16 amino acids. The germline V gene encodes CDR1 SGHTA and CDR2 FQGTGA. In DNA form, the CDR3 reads TGTGCCAGCAGCCCCCAGCAGGCCGTTTCCTACAATGGGCAGTTCTTC. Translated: CASSPQQAVSYNGQFF.

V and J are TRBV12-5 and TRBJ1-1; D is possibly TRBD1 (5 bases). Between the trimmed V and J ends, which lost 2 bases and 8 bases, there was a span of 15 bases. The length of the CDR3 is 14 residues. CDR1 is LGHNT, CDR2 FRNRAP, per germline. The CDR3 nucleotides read TGTGCTAGTGGTTTGAGGGCCGAGCGGGGGGAAGCTTTCTTT. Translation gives CASGLRAERGEAFF.

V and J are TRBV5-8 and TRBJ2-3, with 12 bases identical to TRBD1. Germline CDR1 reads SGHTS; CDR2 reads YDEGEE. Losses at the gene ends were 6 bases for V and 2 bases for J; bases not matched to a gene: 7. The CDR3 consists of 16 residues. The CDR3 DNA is TGTGCCAGCAACCAGGGACAGGGGGCATTCACAGATACGCAGTATTTT. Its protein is CASNQGQGAFTDTQYF.

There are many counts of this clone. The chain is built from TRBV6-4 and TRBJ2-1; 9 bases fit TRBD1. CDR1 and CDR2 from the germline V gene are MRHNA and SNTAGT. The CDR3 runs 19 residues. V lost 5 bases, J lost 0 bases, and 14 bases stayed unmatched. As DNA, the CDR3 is TGTGCCAGCAGTTCCCCCGGACAGGGGCAACGAAGCTCCTACAATGAGCAGTTCTTC. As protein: CASSSPGQGQRSSYNEQFF.

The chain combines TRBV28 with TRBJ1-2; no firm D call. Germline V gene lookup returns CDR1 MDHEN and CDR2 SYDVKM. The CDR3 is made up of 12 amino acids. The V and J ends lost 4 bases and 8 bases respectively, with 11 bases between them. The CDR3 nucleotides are TGTGCCAGCAGTTCCATAATGGCCGGCTACACCTTC. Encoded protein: CASSSIMAGYTF.

CDR3 DNA sequence: TGTGCCAGCAGCGTAGCGGCCCAGGGGAATGGCTACACCTTC. Protein product: CASSVAAQGNGYTF. This rearrangement joins TRBV9 to TRBJ1-2, with D maybe TRBD1 (6 bases). The CDR3 extends over 14 amino acids. Germline V gene sequence: CDR1 SGDLS, CDR2 YYNGEE. Trimming stripped 0 bases from V and 6 bases from J, with 12 bases between. Combining the CDR3 with reference TRBV9 and TRBJ1-2 gives the whole variable domain DSGVTQTPKHLITATGQRVTLRCSPRSGDLSVYWYQQSLDQGLQFLIQYYNGEERAKGNILERFSAQQFPDLHSELNLSSLELGDSALYFCASSVAAQGNGYTFGSGTRLTVV.

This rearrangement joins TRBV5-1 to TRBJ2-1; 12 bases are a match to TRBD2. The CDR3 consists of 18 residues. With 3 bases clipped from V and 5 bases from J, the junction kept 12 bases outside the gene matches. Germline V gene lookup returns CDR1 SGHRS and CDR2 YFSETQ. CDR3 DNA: TGCGCCAGCAGCTCGCGACTAGCGGGAGTTTTAGGCGACAATGAGCAGTTCTTC. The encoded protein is CASSSRLAGVLGDNEQFF.